A selection of T cell receptor beta chains follows, all from one sample in a study of T-cell memory formation after mild COVID-19. TCRdb re-called the 5' RACE reads through MiXCR, storing one row per CDR3 protein. The data contain around 300,000 distinct CDR3 sequences, approximately 19% of them singletons. The sequenced sample was PBMCs or a T cell subset sorted from them (not recorded which). All receptors come from a man between 18 and 35 years old who had mild COVID-19 (a few samples of this study predate the infection). Cell type and time point are not known. The CDR3 runs from the conserved cysteine through the conserved F or W. Fields, in order: CDR3 protein, CDR3 DNA, clone size, D gene, V gene, J gene. A D gene is named only where the DNA matches it firmly. Clone size appears in some rows only: once, few, many, or a class for an expanded clone.

CASSPSLYATDTQYF	TGTGCCAGCAGCCCTAGCCTTTATGCGACAGATACGCAGTATTTT	few	NA	TRBV7-8	TRBJ2-3
CASRKRGGSYNEQFF	TGTGCCAGCAGAAAGCGGGGGGGCTCCTACAATGAGCAGTTCTTC	NA	TRBD2	TRBV7-2	TRBJ2-1
CATSDWREEADTQYF	TGTGCCACCAGTGATTGGAGGGAGGAGGCAGATACGCAGTATTTT	few	NA	TRBV24-1	TRBJ2-3
CASSPGTSVRGEQFF	TGTGCCAGCAGCCCCGGGACTAGCGTTCGGGGGGAGCAGTTCTTC	few	TRBD2	TRBV7-3	TRBJ2-1
CSAGRYGYTF	TGCAGTGCGGGACGTTATGGCTACACCTTC	few	NA	TRBV20-1	TRBJ1-2
CASSLLSPYGYTF	TGTGCCAGCAGCTTACTCAGCCCCTATGGCTACACCTTC	many	NA	TRBV7-9	TRBJ1-2
CAISRDTNTEAFF	TGTGCCATCAGCAGGGACACGAACACTGAAGCTTTCTTT	NA	NA	TRBV10-3	TRBJ1-1
CASSQDRQQIYEQYF	TGCGCCAGCAGCCAAGATCGGCAGCAGATCTACGAGCAGTACTTC	many	NA	TRBV4-3	TRBJ2-7
CSAHIRSSQGNEQFF	TGCAGTGCCCACATACGCTCCTCCCAGGGCAATGAGCAGTTCTTC	NA	NA	TRBV20-1	TRBJ2-1
CASSRVAGESTDTQYF	TGTGCCAGCAGCCGGGTAGCGGGGGAATCGACAGATACGCAGTATTTT	NA	TRBD2	TRBV4-2	TRBJ2-3
CASSQGFGLASTDTQYF	TGTGCCAGCAGTCAGGGGTTCGGCCTAGCGAGCACAGATACGCAGTATTTT	few	NA	TRBV7-2	TRBJ2-3